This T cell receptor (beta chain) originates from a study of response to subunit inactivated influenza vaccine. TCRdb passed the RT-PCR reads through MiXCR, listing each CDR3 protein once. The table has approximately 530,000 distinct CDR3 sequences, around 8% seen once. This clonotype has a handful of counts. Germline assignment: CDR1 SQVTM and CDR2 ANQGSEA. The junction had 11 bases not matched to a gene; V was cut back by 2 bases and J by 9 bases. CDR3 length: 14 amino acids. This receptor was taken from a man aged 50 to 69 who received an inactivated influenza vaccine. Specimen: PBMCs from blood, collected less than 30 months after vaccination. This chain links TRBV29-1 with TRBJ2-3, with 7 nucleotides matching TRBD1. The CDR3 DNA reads TGCAGCGTTGAATCACTGATAATAGGGGGCACGCAGTATTTT. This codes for CSVESLIIGGTQYF.